This T cell receptor (beta chain) was sequenced for a study of beta chain features in type 1 diabetes. Study conclusions and caveats: Type 1 diabetes patients had TCRB CDR3s that were shorter (moderately but significantly so) in all four CD4+ subsets.

Trimming at V came to 2 bases and at J to 12 bases, leaving 0 bases not matched to a gene. Germline V gives CDR1 MGHDK, CDR2 SYGVNS. The CDR3 length is 11 residues. The sample holds a few counts of this clone. Antigen unknown. Reverse transcribing all isolated RNA meant expressed TCRB transcripts were sequenced. Some clones are missing from TCRdb's copy, which holds only in-frame ones; the method was immunoSEQ multiplex PCR. The sample comprises more than 300,000 clones, roughly 12% of which are singletons, and 0.008% to 0.011% rests with the top ten. This receptor was taken from a woman in her late teens or twenties with type 1 diabetes. Sequenced: naive CD4+ T cells from blood. This chain links TRBV25-1 with TRBJ2-1, with TRBD2 identical over 8 bases. For the CDR3, the DNA is TGTGCCAGCAGTGAAGCGGGGGGGCAGTTCTTC. It is translated as CASSEAGGQFF.